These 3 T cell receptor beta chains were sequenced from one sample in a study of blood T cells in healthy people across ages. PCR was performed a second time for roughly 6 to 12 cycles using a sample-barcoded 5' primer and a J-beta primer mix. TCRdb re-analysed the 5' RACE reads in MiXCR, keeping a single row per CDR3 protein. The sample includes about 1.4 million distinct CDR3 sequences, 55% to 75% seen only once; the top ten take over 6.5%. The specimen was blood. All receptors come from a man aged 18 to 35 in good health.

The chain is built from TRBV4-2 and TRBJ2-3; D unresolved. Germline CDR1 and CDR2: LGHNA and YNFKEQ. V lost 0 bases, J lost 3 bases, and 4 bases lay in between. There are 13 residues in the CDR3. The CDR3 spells CASSQDETDTQYF. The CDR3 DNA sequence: TGTGCCAGCAGCCAAGACGAGACAGATACGCAGTATTTT.

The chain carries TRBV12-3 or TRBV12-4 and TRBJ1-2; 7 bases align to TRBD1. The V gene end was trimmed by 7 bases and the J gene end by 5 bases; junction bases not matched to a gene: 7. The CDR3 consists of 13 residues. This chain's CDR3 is CASTRDRLYGYTF. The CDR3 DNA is TGTGCCAGCACCCGGGACAGATTGTATGGCTACACCTTC.

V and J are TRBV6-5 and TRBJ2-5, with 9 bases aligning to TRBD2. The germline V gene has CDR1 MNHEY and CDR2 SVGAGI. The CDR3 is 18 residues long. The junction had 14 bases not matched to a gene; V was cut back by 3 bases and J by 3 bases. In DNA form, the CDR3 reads TGTGCCAGCAGTTATTTTTCCGGGACTAGCCCCACCAAAGAGACCCAGTACTTC. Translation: CASSYFSGTSPTKETQYF.